Listed here are 23 T cell receptor beta chains from one sample, sequenced in a study of cytomegalovirus exposure and HLA in healthy donors. PCR used 60 Vbeta primers and 13 Jbeta primers. TCRdb's copy holds only in-frame clones and misses some; the assay was immunoSEQ multiplex PCR. The sample includes about 130,000 clones. Material for sequencing was PBMCs. Receptors were obtained from a woman in her 40s in good health and CMV-seronegative.

The gene calls are TRBV6-5 and TRBJ1-3; 7 nucleotides match TRBD1. The CDR3 is 15 amino acids. Losses at the gene ends were 2 bases for V and 2 bases for J; bases not matched to a gene: 3. Germline CDR1 is MNHEY and CDR2 is SVGAGI. In DNA, the CDR3 is TGTGCCAGCAGTTACGACAGGGCGGCTGGAAACACCATATATTTT. Its protein is CASSYDRAAGNTIYF.

The chain carries TRBV11-2 and TRBJ1-1; maybe TRBD1 (5 bases). Trimming stripped 6 bases from V and 7 bases from J, with 21 bases between. Germline CDR1 and CDR2: SGHAT and FQNNGV. This CDR3 has 15 residues. The CDR3 reads CASSLGGRGYDEAFF. The CDR3, as DNA: TGTGCCAGCAGTTTGGGAGGGAGGGGCTACGATGAAGCTTTCTTT.

Comment on this clone: Other DNA sequences within the sample encode an identical CDR3. The J gene is TRBJ1-4, the V gene TRBV28; 7 bases fit TRBD1. CDR1 MDHEN and CDR2 SYDVKM come from the germline V gene. The CDR3 sequence is 14 residues long. Germline trimming cut 2 bases from V and 8 bases from J; bases unmatched to any gene: 5. The CDR3 region is CASSLGGGDEKLFF. The DNA of the CDR3 is TGTGCCAGCAGTTTAGGAGGGGGCGACGAAAAACTGTTTTTT.

The chain is built from TRBV27 and TRBJ2-1; D might be TRBD1 (6 bases). The CDR3 totals 14 residues. CDR1 MNHEY and CDR2 SMNVEV come from the germline V gene (reference sequence). Trimming shortened V by 7 bases and J by 8 bases, and 18 bases separated the two germline ends. The CDR3 nucleotides are TGTGCCAGCACTACTAAGAGGGGGTTGGATGAGCAGTTCTTC. This translates into CASTTKRGLDEQFF.

For this clone: The sample has other DNA sequences that encode this CDR3 too. The chain uses TRBV18 and TRBJ2-3; 7 nucleotides match TRBD1. CDR1 and CDR2 (germline): KGHSH, LQKENI. Trimming at V came to 2 bases and at J to 1 base, leaving 0 bases not matched to a gene. This CDR3 is built from 14 residues. The CDR3 nucleotides are TGTGCCAGCTCACCAGGACAGGGCACAGATACGCAGTATTTT. Protein product: CASSPGQGTDTQYF.

The chain has TRBV9 and TRBJ1-2; 7 positions match TRBD1. Trimming removed 3 bases from V and 2 bases from J; junction bases left unmatched: 7. The CDR3 is made up of 15 amino acids. Germline CDR1 is SGDLS and CDR2 is YYNGEE. The CDR3, as DNA: TGTGCCAGCAGCGCCTACGACAGGGAGAACTATGGCTACACCTTC. This translates into CASSAYDRENYGYTF.

The chain employs TRBV5-1 and TRBJ2-5, with D perhaps matching TRBD2 (5 bases). This CDR3 is built from 15 residues. Germline V lookup: CDR1 SGHRS, CDR2 YFSETQ. Trimming removed 3 bases at V and 4 bases at J, with 16 bases between. This CDR3 reads CASSSGDGFGETQYF. DNA for the CDR3: TGCGCCAGCAGCTCCGGGGATGGTTTCGGAGAGACCCAGTACTTC.

The rearrangement uses TRBV6-5 and TRBJ2-7; D perhaps matches TRBD1 (6 bases). The CDR3 spans 13 residues. With 5 bases removed from V and 2 bases from J, the gap between germline ends came to 10 bases. Germline V gives CDR1 MNHEY, CDR2 SVGAGI. The CDR3 protein is CASSLHRAYEQYF. Here the CDR3 DNA reads TGTGCCAGCAGTCTTCACAGGGCCTACGAGCAGTACTTC.

The chain employs TRBV9 and TRBJ2-3, with D uncertain. The CDR3 totals 13 residues. Germline V gene data show CDR1 as SGDLS and CDR2 as YYNGEE. Trimming cost V 0 bases and J 9 bases, with 11 bases left between them. The CDR3 is CASSVGASETQYF. DNA for the CDR3: TGTGCCAGCAGCGTAGGGGCATCTGAAACGCAGTATTTT.

V gene TRBV29-1 combines with J gene TRBJ2-2; 7 nucleotides agree with TRBD1. Losses at the gene ends were 5 bases for V and 1 base for J; bases not matched to a gene: 4. CDR1 and CDR2 (germline): SQVTM, ANQGSEA. The CDR3 spans 14 residues. CDR3 amino acids: CSVLYRGNTGELFF. CDR3 sequence (DNA): TGCAGCGTTCTTTACAGGGGGAACACCGGGGAGCTGTTTTTT.

The V gene is TRBV19, the J gene TRBJ2-3, with D possibly TRBD1 on 6 matching bases. V was trimmed by 4 bases and J by 5 bases, leaving 13 bases between them. Germline V lookup: CDR1 LNHDA, CDR2 SQIVND (reference sequence). There are 14 residues in the CDR3. The CDR3 region is CASSKQGPGDTQYF. The CDR3, as DNA: TGTGCCAGTAGTAAACAGGGCCCTGGAGATACGCAGTATTTT. The full variable domain, in which reference TRBV19 and TRBJ2-3 provide the parts outside the CDR3, is DGGITQSPKYLFRKEGQNVTLSCEQNLNHDAMYWYRQDPGQGLRLIYYSQIVNDFQKGDIAEGYSVSREKKESFPLTVTSAQKNPTAFYLCASSKQGPGDTQYFGPGTRLTVL.

The V and J genes are TRBV6-5 and TRBJ2-2, with D perhaps TRBD2 (5 bases). V was shortened by 5 bases and J by 0 bases, with 10 bases between the two germline ends. The CDR3 runs to 15 residues. In germline, CDR1 is MNHEY, CDR2 SVGAGI. The CDR3 nucleotides are TGTGCCAGCAGTACCGGGGTAACGAACACCGGGGAGCTGTTTTTT. Its protein is CASSTGVTNTGELFF.

The chain carries TRBV19 and TRBJ1-1, with 9 bases lining up with TRBD1. Germline CDR1 is LNHDA and CDR2 is SQIVND (reference sequence). The CDR3 is 15 residues long. V lost 8 bases to trimming and J lost 6 bases; unmatched junction nucleotides: 13. As DNA, the CDR3 is TGTGCCAGTCGAAACGGGGGACAGGGTATCGCTGAAGCTTTCTTT. This sequence encodes CASRNGGQGIAEAFF.

This chain uses TRBV7-2 with TRBJ2-5; D not certain. The germline V gene has CDR1 SGHTA and CDR2 FQGNSA. V gave up 3 bases and J gave up 4 bases, with 6 bases separating them. The CDR3 is 12 residues long. The CDR3 coding sequence is TGTGCCAGCAGCTTCCCGGGAGAGACCCAGTACTTC. Translation gives CASSFPGETQYF.

The chain couples TRBV19 to TRBJ1-5, with 11 bases fitting TRBD1. CDR1 and CDR2 from the germline V gene are LNHDA and SQIVND (reference sequence). V trimming: 3 bases; J trimming: 4 bases; junction bases outside the gene matches: 5. The CDR3 is made up of 16 amino acids. The CDR3 here is CASSIWGQGDNQPQHF. The CDR3 coding sequence is TGTGCCAGTAGTATTTGGGGACAGGGGGATAATCAGCCCCAGCATTTT.

The rearrangement joins TRBV6-6 to TRBJ1-2; 7 bases map to TRBD1. J lost 3 bases, V lost 0 bases, and 1 base had no gene match. CDR1 and CDR2 from the germline V gene are MNHNY and SVGAGI (reference sequence). This CDR3 is built from 14 residues. The CDR3 region is CASSYSGQHYGYTF. DNA of the CDR3: TGTGCCAGCAGTTACTCGGGACAGCACTATGGCTACACCTTC.

As DNA, the CDR3 is TGCGCCAGCAGCCGCGGCTCGGGGGGACAAGAGACCCAGTACTTC. This encodes CASSRGSGGQETQYF. This chain uses TRBV4-1 with TRBJ2-5; 7 bases fit TRBD2. Germline values: CDR1 MGHRA, CDR2 YSYEKL. The V segment lost 4 bases and the J segment 2 bases; nucleotides outside the gene matches: 7. This CDR3 has 15 residues.

V usage is TRBV6-6 and J usage is TRBJ2-5; 9 bases match TRBD1. This CDR3 is built from 15 residues. Germline CDR1 MNHNY, CDR2 SVGAGI (reference sequence). Unmatched junction bases numbered 7, after V lost 5 bases and J lost 3 bases. The CDR3 nucleotides read TGTGCCAGCAGTCAGCCGGGACAGGGAGAAGAGACCCAGTACTTC. Residues: CASSQPGQGEETQYF.

The chain couples TRBV7-2 to TRBJ1-4; tentative D call: TRBD1 (5 bases). Looked up from germline, CDR1 is SGHTA and CDR2 is FQGNSA. The germline V and J ends were trimmed by 4 bases and 2 bases, with 8 bases remaining between them. The CDR3 is made up of 14 amino acids. The CDR3 region is CASSSGQTNEKLFF. CDR3 bases: TGTGCCAGCAGCTCAGGGCAGACTAATGAAAAACTGTTTTTT.

This rearrangement joins TRBV27 to TRBJ1-5; 8 nucleotides agree with TRBD1. The length of the CDR3 is 17 residues. Germline lookup yields CDR1 MNHEY and CDR2 SMNVEV (reference sequence). V was clipped by 5 bases and J by 3 bases; unmatched bases: 12. The CDR3 sequence: CASSPYGQGTLNQPQHF. The CDR3 DNA is TGTGCCAGCAGTCCCTACGGACAGGGCACTCTCAATCAGCCCCAGCATTTT.

The rearrangement joins TRBV7-2 to TRBJ1-6, with a weak D call TRBD1 (5 bases). Deletions cut 4 bases from V and 7 bases from J, with 17 bases between. CDR1 and CDR2 (germline): SGHTA, FQGNSA. This CDR3 is built from 16 residues. The CDR3 loop reads CASSSRGGARNSPLHF. The CDR3 nucleotides read TGTGCCAGCAGCTCCCGGGGAGGGGCCAGGAATTCACCCCTCCACTTT.

V usage is TRBV6-5 and J usage is TRBJ2-3; 8 bases are shared with TRBD1. Per germline, CDR1 MNHEY and CDR2 SVGAGI. V lost 10 bases, J lost 1 base, and 7 bases stayed unmatched. This CDR3 has 14 residues. The CDR3 DNA is TGTGCCACCGCGGGACAGGCGGGCACAGATACGCAGTATTTT. Its translation is CATAGQAGTDTQYF.

The V gene is TRBV9, the J gene TRBJ2-1; TRBD1 matches 8 bases. This CDR3 contains 15 residues. V shed 0 bases, J shed 7 bases, and the junction held 6 bases outside the gene matches. Per germline, CDR1 SGDLS and CDR2 YYNGEE. Here the CDR3 reads CASSVDIYRGNEQFF. The CDR3 nucleotides are TGTGCCAGCAGCGTAGACATATACAGGGGGAATGAGCAGTTCTTC.